This TCR beta chain was recorded in a study of cytotoxic CD8 clonotypes in ibrutinib-treated CLL (dated by TCRdb to about 2021). With regard to the full study: The cohort was composed of more than ten relapsed/refractory and around 15 treatment-naive patients; IGHV unmutated status was identified in some 17 patients. Cryopreserved peripheral blood mononuclear cells were collected before treatment, at response, and at either disease progression or sustained remission. Longitudinal samples were obtainable from about 30% of the 86 participants in the trial. An average of 255,043 productive templates and 80,000 to 100,000 productive rearrangements was obtained per sample. Samples at response were collected after a median of 12 months of treatment, with a range of roughly 6 to 40 months. All remission and progressive disease samples were collected while patients were still receiving ibrutinib. Partial responses were observed in 24 patients and complete responses in 2; after a median follow-up of around 68 months, remission was maintained in 14 patients and progression was observed in approximately 12. Here is what the overall study found, with its caveats: Baseline clonality exceeded that of age-matched healthy donors and correlated strongly with circulating CD8+ T-cell counts. Clonality rose at ibrutinib response, remained stable during sustained remission, and dropped back toward baseline at progression. Public clonotypes were rare and either shrank or stayed stable during treatment, and the rise in clonality at ibrutinib response reflected expansion of private clonotypes. Sustained-remission and progressing patients did not have matched sampling times, and lymph node repertoires were not examined.

Details on this clone: Its antigen has not been determined. One base away there is no much larger clone; base qualities are not given.

Via the germline V gene, CDR1 is KGHSH and CDR2 LQKENI. V gives up 3 bases and J gives up 3 bases, and the segment between their germline ends measures 15 bases. Including the terminal cysteine and phenylalanine, the CDR3 comprises 15 residues. Just CDR3 DNA is preserved here, 45 bases in frame from base 1. For TCR beta library preparation, 1.5 to 2 micrograms of genomic DNA were isolated from cryopreserved PBMCs. Longitudinal blood samples from CLL patients receiving ibrutinib monotherapy were subjected to high-throughput TCR beta sequencing. The patients were enrolled in a single-center, open-label phase 2 trial of ibrutinib monotherapy. Each clonotype received, on average, approximately 9.9x coverage in deep resolution sequencing performed on a MiSeq, where the target depth lay between 1 in 1 million and 1 in 200,000 T cells. TCR beta libraries were generated with the immunoSEQ hsTCRB Kit. Regarding the original processing steps: Data were analyzed with ImmunoSEQ Data Assistant and ImmunoSEQ Analyzer, with V, D and J genes assigned per IMGT definitions. Clonality, which ranges from 0 to 1, was calculated by subtracting the normalized Shannon entropy of productive rearrangement frequencies from one. Only overrepresented clonotypes making up at least 0.05% of each patient's repertoire were included in the public clonotype analysis. Repertoires from some twelve age-matched healthy donors in immuneACCESS were used as clonality controls. The table was pulled from immuneACCESS by TCRdb, which kept in-frame rearrangements only. Such tables lose some clones; where checked, under half of the loss comes from unresolved V genes, and the rest has no known cause. V and J calls and clone size follow that table, whereas D and trimming were derived from the DNA. Within this sample are about 300,000 clones, with 67% of them counted one time only. The ten most abundant clones make up roughly 6.7% of the sample.

Source: PBMCs, taken after 36 months of ibrutinib treatment. The clonotype was recovered from a human donor with chronic lymphocytic leukemia. In this chain, TRBV18 is recombined with TRBJ2-7; TRBD2 is perhaps the D gene, given 6 matching bases. The nucleotide sequence is given as TGTGCCAGCTCACCGGAGGGTAGGGCGGTCTACGAGCAGTACTTC. This encodes CASSPEGRAVYEQYF. The CDR3 plus the reference TRBV18 and TRBJ2-7 genes for the other parts give the full variable domain: NAGVMQNPRHLVRRRGQEARLRCSPMKGHSHVYWYRQLPEEGLKFMVYLQKENIIDESGMPKERFSAEFPKEGPSILRIQQVVRGDSAAYFCASSPEGRAVYEQYFGPGTRLTVT.